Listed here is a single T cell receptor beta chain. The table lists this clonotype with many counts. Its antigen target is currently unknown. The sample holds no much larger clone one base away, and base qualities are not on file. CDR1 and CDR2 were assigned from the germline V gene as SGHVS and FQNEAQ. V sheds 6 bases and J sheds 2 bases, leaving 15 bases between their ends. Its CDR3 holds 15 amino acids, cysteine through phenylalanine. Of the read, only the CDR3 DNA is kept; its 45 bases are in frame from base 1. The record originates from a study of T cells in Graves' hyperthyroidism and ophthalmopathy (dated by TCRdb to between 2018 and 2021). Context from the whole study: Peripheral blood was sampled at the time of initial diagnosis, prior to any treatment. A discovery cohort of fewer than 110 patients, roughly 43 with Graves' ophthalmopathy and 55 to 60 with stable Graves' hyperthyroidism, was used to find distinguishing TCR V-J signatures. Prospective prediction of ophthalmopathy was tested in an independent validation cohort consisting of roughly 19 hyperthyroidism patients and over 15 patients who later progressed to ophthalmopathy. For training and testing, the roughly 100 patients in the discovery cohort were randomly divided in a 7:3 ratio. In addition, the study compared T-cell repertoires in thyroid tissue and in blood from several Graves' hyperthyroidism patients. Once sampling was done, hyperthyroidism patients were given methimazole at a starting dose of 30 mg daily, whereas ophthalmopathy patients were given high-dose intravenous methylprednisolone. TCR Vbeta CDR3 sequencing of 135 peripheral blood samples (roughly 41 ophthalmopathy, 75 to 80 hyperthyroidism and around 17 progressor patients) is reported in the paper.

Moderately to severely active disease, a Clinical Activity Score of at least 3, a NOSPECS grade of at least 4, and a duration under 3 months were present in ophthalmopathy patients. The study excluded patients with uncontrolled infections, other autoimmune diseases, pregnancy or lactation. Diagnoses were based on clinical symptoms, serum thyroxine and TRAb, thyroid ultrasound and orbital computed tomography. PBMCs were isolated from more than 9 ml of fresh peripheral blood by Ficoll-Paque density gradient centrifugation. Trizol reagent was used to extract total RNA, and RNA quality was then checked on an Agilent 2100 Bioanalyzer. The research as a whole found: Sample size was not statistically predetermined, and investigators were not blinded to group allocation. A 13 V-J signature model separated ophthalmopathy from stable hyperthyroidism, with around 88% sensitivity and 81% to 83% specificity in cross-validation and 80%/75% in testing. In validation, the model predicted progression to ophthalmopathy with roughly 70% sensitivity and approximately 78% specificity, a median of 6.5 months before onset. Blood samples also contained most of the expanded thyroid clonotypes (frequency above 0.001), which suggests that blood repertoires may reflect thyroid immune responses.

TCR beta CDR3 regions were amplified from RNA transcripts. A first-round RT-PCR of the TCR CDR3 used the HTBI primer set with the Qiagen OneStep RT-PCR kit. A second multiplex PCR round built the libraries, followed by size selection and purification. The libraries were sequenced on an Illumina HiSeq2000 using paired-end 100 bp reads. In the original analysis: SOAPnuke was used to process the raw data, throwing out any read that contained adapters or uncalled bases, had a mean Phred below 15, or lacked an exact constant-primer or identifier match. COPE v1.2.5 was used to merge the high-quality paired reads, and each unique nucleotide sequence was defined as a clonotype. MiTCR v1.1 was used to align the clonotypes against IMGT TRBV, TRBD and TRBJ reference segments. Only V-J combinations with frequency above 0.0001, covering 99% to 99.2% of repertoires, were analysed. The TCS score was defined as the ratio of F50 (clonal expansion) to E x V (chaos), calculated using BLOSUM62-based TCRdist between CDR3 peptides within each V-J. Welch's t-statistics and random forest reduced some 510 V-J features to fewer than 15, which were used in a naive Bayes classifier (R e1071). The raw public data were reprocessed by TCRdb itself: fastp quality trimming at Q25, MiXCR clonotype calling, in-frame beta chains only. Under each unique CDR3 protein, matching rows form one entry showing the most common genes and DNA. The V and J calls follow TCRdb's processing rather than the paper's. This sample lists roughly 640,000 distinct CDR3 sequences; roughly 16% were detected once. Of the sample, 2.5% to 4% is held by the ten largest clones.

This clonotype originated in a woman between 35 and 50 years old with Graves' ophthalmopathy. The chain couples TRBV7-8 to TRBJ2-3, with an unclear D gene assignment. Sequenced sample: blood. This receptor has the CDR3 CASSALATLTDTQYF. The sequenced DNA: TGTGCCAGCAGTGCATTAGCAACACTCACAGATACGCAGTATTTT.